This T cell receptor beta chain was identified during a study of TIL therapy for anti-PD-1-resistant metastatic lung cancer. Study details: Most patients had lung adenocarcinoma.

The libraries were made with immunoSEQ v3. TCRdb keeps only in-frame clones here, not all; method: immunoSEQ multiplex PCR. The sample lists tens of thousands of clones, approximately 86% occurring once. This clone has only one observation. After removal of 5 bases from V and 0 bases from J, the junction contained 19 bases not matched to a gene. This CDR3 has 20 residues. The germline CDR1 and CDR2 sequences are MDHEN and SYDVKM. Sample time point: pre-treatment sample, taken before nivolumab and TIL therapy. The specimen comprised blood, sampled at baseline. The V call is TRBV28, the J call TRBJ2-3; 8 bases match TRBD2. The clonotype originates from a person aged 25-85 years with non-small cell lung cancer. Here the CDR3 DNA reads TGTGCCAGCAGTGGTGACTACAGACTAGCGTTTACCTCTAGCACAGATACGCAGTATTTT. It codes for CASSGDYRLAFTSSTDTQYF.